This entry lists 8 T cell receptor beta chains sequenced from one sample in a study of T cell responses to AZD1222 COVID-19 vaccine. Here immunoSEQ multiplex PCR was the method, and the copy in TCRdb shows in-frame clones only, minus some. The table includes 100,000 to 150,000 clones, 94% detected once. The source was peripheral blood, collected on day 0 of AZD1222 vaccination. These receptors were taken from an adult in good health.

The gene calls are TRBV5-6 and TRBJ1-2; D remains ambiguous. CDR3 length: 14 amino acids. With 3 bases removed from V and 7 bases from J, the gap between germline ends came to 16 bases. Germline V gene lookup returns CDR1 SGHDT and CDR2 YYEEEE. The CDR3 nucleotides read TGTGCCAGCAGCTGGCGTAGAGGACGGGGTGGCTACACCTTC. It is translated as CASSWRRGRGGYTF.

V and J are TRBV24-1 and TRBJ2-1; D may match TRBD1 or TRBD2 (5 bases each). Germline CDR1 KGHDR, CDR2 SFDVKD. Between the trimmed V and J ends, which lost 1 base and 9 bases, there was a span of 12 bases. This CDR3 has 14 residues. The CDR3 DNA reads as TGTGCCACCAGTGATTTCGGGGACGGAGGTGAGCAGTTCTTC. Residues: CATSDFGDGGEQFF.

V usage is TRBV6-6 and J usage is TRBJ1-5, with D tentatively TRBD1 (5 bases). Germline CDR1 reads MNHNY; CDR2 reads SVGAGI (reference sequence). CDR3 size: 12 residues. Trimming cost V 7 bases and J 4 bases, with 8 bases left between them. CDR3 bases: TGTGCCAGCAACGGGGGAAATCAGCCCCAGCATTTT. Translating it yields CASNGGNQPQHF.

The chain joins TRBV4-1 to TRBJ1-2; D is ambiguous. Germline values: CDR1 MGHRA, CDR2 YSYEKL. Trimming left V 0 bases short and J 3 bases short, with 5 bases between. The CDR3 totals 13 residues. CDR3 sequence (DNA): TGCGCCAGCAGCCAAGATGGAGACTATGGCTACACCTTC. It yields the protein CASSQDGDYGYTF.

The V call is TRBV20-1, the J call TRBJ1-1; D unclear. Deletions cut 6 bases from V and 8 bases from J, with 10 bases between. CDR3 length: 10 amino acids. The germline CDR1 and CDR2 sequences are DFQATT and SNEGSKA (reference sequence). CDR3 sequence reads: CSAELREAFF. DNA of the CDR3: TGCAGTGCCGAGCTCAGGGAAGCTTTCTTT.

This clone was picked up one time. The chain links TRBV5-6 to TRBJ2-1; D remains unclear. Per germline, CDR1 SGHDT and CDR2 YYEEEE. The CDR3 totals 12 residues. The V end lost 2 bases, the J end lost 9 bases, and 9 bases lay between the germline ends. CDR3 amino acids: CASSLGSGEQFF. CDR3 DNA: TGTGCCAGCAGCTTAGGTTCTGGTGAGCAGTTCTTC. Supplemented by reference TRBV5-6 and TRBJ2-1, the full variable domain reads DAGVTQSPTHLIKTRGQQVTLRCSPKSGHDTVSWYQQALGQGPQFIFQYYEEEERQRGNFPDRFSGHQFPNYSSELNVNALLLGDSALYLCASSLGSGEQFFGPGTRLTVL.

The CDR3 nucleotides read TGTGCCAGCAGTTTTTTTGGGGAGGGTTCCTACAATGAGCAGTTCTTC. Its translation is CASSFFGEGSYNEQFF. The V and J genes are TRBV28 and TRBJ2-1, with 7 bases matching TRBD2. The CDR3 consists of 16 residues. CDR1 and CDR2 from the germline V gene are MDHEN and SYDVKM. Trimming at V came to 3 bases and at J to 1 base, leaving 6 bases not matched to a gene.

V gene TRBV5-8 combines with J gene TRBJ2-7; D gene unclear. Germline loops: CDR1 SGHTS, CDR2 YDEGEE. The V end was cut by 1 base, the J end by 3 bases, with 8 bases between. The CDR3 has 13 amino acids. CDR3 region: CASSLTRLYEQYF. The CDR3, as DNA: TGTGCCAGCAGCTTGACCCGCCTCTACGAGCAGTACTTC. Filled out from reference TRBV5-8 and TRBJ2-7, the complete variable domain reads EAGVTQSPTHLIKTRGQQATLRCSPISGHTSVYWYQQALGLGLQFLLWYDEGEERNRGNFPPRFSGRQFPNYSSELNVNALELEDSALYLCASSLTRLYEQYFGPGTRLTVT.